This T cell receptor (beta chain) was sequenced during a study of blood T cell repertoires in COVID-19. At the level of the study: Spain, Italy and the United States supplied samples that represented acute and convalescent COVID-19. The analysed material was cDNA or gDNA that came from T cells, B-cell-depleted T cells, or PBMCs.

Trimming took off 3 bases at V and 1 base at J, with 9 bases between the two ends. CDR3 length: 14 residues. Germline-derived CDR1 and CDR2 are ENHRY and SYGVKD. How the authors handled the data: The authors estimated nucleated cell counts from reference gene primer amplification. TCRdb keeps only in-frame clones here, not all; method: immunoSEQ multiplex PCR. Clone size and the V and J calls come from that table; the DNA yielded D and trimming. The sample consists of tens of thousands of clones, around 77% of them appearing once. This clone has just a few counts. The sequenced sample consisted of peripheral blood. The receptor was isolated from a woman aged 80 or older with acute or convalescent COVID-19. J is TRBJ1-1 and V is TRBV10-3; tentative D call: TRBD1 (5 bases). The CDR3 loop reads CAISDLGGNTEAFF. Written as DNA, the CDR3 is TGTGCCATCAGTGATTTGGGGGGGAACACTGAAGCTTTCTTT.